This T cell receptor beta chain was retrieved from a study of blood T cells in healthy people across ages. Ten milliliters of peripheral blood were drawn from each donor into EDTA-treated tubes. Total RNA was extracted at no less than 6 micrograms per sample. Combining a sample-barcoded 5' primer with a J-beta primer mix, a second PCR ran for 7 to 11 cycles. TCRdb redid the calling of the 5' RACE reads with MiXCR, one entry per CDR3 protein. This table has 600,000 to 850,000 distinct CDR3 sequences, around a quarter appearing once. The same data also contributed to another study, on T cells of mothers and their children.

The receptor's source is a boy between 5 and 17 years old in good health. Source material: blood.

CDR3 sequence: CATSIEGPRETQYF. Here the CDR3 DNA reads TGTGCCACCAGCATAGAGGGGCCCCGAGAGACCCAGTACTTC. J is TRBJ2-5 and V is TRBV15; D may be TRBD1 or TRBD2 (5 bases each). Per germline, CDR1 LNHNV and CDR2 YYDKDF (reference sequence). CDR3 length equals 14 residues. V lost 4 bases to trimming and J lost 4 bases, with 13 bases between them.